The 25 T cell receptor beta chains below were found in one sample sequenced in a study of T cell responses to AZD1222 COVID-19 vaccine. TCRdb's table, derived via immunoSEQ multiplex PCR, lists solely in-frame clones and lacks some. This table holds 140,000 or so clones, roughly 87% found once. Material: peripheral blood, obtained 28 days after the second dose of the MenACWY control vaccine. The receptors originated from an adult who received the MenACWY meningococcal vaccine as a control.

The rearrangement links TRBV7-3 to TRBJ2-3; TRBD2 agrees at 10 bases. V shed 5 bases and J 6 bases; nucleotides not matched to a gene: 8. The germline CDR1 and CDR2 sequences are SGHTA and FQGTGA. The CDR3 is 15 amino acids. Here the CDR3 reads CASSVAAGGTDTQYF. The CDR3 DNA reads TGTGCCAGCAGCGTAGCAGCGGGAGGGACCGATACGCAGTATTTT.

This chain links TRBV5-1 with TRBJ1-5; no clear D gene. The CDR3 totals 14 residues. Germline V gene sequence: CDR1 SGHRS, CDR2 YFSETQ. V lost 2 bases, J lost 5 bases, and 11 bases lay in between. The CDR3 coding sequence is TGCGCCAGCAGCTTCCAGACCGGCGATCAGCCCCAGCATTTT. Its protein product is CASSFQTGDQPQHF.

This sequence joins TRBV28 and TRBJ1-4; 7 nucleotides align to TRBD1. V was clipped by 6 bases and J by 7 bases; unmatched bases: 14. The CDR3 has 16 residues. Looked up from germline, CDR1 is MDHEN and CDR2 is SYDVKM. Written as DNA, the CDR3 is TGTGCCAGCAGCCTTGGGGGGGCAGGGGGATCTGAAAAACTGTTTTTT. Its protein is CASSLGGAGGSEKLFF.

The genes are TRBV11-2 and TRBJ2-7; possible D gene TRBD2, 6 bases. The V end was cut by 0 bases, the J end by 6 bases, with 9 bases between. Germline V gene lookup returns CDR1 SGHAT and CDR2 FQNNGV. This CDR3 region has 13 residues. The CDR3, as DNA: TGTGCCAGCAGCTTAGATGCGGGGCTCGAGCAGTACTTC. Translation: CASSLDAGLEQYF.

This chain links TRBV4-3 with TRBJ1-1; no definite D call. This CDR3 has 13 amino acids. Germline V gene data show CDR1 as LGHNA and CDR2 as YSLEER. The V gene lost 0 bases and the J gene lost 4 bases, with 6 bases spanning the gap. The CDR3 protein is CASSQDGRTEAFF. For the CDR3, the DNA is TGCGCCAGCAGCCAAGACGGCCGCACTGAAGCTTTCTTT.

The chain recombines TRBV28 with TRBJ2-7; the match to TRBD1 covers 8 bases. The junction had 12 bases not matched to a gene; V was cut back by 5 bases and J by 3 bases. This CDR3 region has 16 residues. Germline V CDR1 and CDR2: MDHEN, SYDVKM. The CDR3 DNA sequence: TGTGCCAGCAGTGCAGCTTCCGGGACAGGAGGCTACGAGCAGTACTTC. This translates into CASSAASGTGGYEQYF.

This chain connects TRBV7-8 to TRBJ1-4; 7 bases are a match to TRBD1. V shed 5 bases and J 1 base; nucleotides not matched to a gene: 7. Germline assignment: CDR1 SGHVS and CDR2 FQNEAQ. The CDR3 has 16 amino acids. CDR3 residues: CASSTLRGRTNEKLFF. In DNA form, the CDR3 reads TGTGCCAGCAGCACCCTGAGGGGGCGAACTAATGAAAAACTGTTTTTT.

J is TRBJ1-1 and V is TRBV12-3 or TRBV12-4, with a tentative D call TRBD1 (5 bases). Deletions cut 7 bases from V and 4 bases from J, with 13 bases between. The CDR3 loop spans 13 amino acids. The CDR3 spells CASTQEEGTEAFF. CDR3 DNA sequence: TGTGCCAGCACACAGGAAGAGGGCACTGAAGCTTTCTTT.

The rearrangement joins TRBV2 to TRBJ2-3; 9 bases fit TRBD1. V lost 4 bases to trimming and J lost 3 bases; unmatched junction nucleotides: 2. Germline CDR1 SNHLY, CDR2 FYNNEI. The CDR3 is made up of 14 amino acids. As DNA, the CDR3 is TGTGCCAGCAGTGGACAGGGGGGGACAGATACGCAGTATTTT. This sequence encodes CASSGQGGTDTQYF. The full variable domain, in which reference TRBV2 and TRBJ2-3 provide the parts outside the CDR3, is EPEVTQTPSHQVTQMGQEVILRCVPISNHLYFYWYRQILGQKVEFLVSFYNNEISEKSEIFDDQFSVERPDGSNFTLKIRSTKLEDSAMYFCASSGQGGTDTQYFGPGTRLTVL.

This clone occurred once. Other DNA sequences in the sample encode the same CDR3. The chain recombines TRBV12-3 or TRBV12-4 with TRBJ2-3; D remains unclear. Trimming removed 6 bases at V and 5 bases at J, with 6 bases between. This CDR3 contains 11 residues. CDR3 bases: TGTGCCAGCAGCATCCTAGATACGCAGTATTTT. This sequence encodes CASSILDTQYF.

The chain uses TRBV9 and TRBJ1-1, with a possible D match to TRBD1 (5 bases). The CDR3 length is 15 residues. V lost 2 bases, J lost 3 bases, and 14 bases lay in between. Per germline, CDR1 SGDLS and CDR2 YYNGEE. The CDR3 DNA reads TGTGCCAGCAGCGTGGGTTGGGGCGGGGACACTGAAGCTTTCTTT. This codes for CASSVGWGGDTEAFF.

This clone was observed a few times. The chain recombines TRBV12-3 or TRBV12-4 with TRBJ2-6; D may be TRBD2 (6 bases). V lost 6 bases and J lost 13, with 16 bases in between. The CDR3 spans 13 residues. DNA for the CDR3: TGTGCCAGCAGCACAAGGGCGGGGATAGTCCTGACTTTC. Amino acid sequence: CASSTRAGIVLTF.

This chain's CDR3 is CSVETGFGYTF. The CDR3 DNA sequence: TGCAGCGTTGAGACAGGGTTTGGCTACACCTTC. This sequence joins TRBV29-1 and TRBJ1-2; TRBD1 matches at 7 bases. From germline, CDR1 is SQVTM and CDR2 ANQGSEA. CDR3 length equals 11 residues. Trimming cost V 3 bases and J 7 bases; bases outside gene matches: 2.

This chain joins TRBV25-1 and TRBJ1-6, with a weak D call TRBD1 (6 bases). Germline-derived CDR1 and CDR2 are MGHDK and SYGVNS. Deletions cut 8 bases from V and 5 bases from J, with 16 bases between. CDR3 length: 15 residues. The CDR3 loop reads CASAKGGVDNSPLHF. CDR3 bases: TGTGCCAGCGCTAAAGGGGGAGTAGATAATTCACCCCTCCACTTT.

This chain uses TRBV28 with TRBJ1-1; TRBD1 matches 9 bases. CDR1 is MDHEN, CDR2 SYDVKM, per germline. V shed 6 bases, J shed 5 bases, and the junction held 4 bases outside the gene matches. This CDR3 is 13 amino acids long. CDR3: CASRRQGVTEAFF. CDR3 coding DNA: TGTGCCAGCAGGAGACAGGGGGTGACTGAAGCTTTCTTT.

The gene calls are TRBV30 and TRBJ1-5, with D possibly being TRBD1 (6 bases). CDR1 and CDR2 (germline): GTSNPN, SVGIG (reference sequence). The CDR3 spans 16 residues. V shed 1 base and J shed 2 bases, with 15 bases lying between them. This CDR3 reads CAWSDVGGRGNQPQHF. The CDR3 region has the DNA TGTGCCTGGAGTGATGTTGGGGGCAGGGGCAATCAGCCCCAGCATTTT.

The chain joins TRBV18 to TRBJ1-1, with a possible D match to TRBD1 (6 bases). The CDR3 spans 14 residues. With 6 bases removed from V and 7 bases from J, the gap between germline ends came to 18 bases. Germline values: CDR1 KGHSH, CDR2 LQKENI. CDR3 in DNA: TGTGCCAGCTCCCGAGGACAGTCAGCCGTTGAAGCTTTCTTT. Translating it yields CASSRGQSAVEAFF.

The CDR3 DNA sequence: TGTGCCAGCAGCTTAGGGACTAGCGGGAGTTACAATGAGCAGTTCTTC. Residues: CASSLGTSGSYNEQFF. V and J are TRBV11-2 and TRBJ2-1; 13 bases are shared with TRBD2. Germline lookup yields CDR1 SGHAT and CDR2 FQNNGV. J gave up 4 bases and V 1 base, and 1 base lay outside the gene matches. The CDR3 length is 16 residues. Full variable domain (rest looked up from reference TRBV11-2 and TRBJ2-1): EAGVAQSPRYKIIEKRQSVAFWCNPISGHATLYWYQQILGQGPKLLIQFQNNGVVDDSQLPKDRFSAERLKGVDSTLKIQPAKLEDSAVYLCASSLGTSGSYNEQFFGPGTRLTVL.

The chain employs TRBV14 and TRBJ2-1; TRBD1 aligns across 7 bases. Germline trimming cut 5 bases from V and 3 bases from J; bases unmatched to any gene: 10. This CDR3 region has 16 residues. Germline V gene sequence: CDR1 SGHDN, CDR2 FVKESK. CDR3 nucleotides: TGTGCCAGCAGCAGATACGGGACAGAATTCTACAATGAGCAGTTCTTC. Encoded protein: CASSRYGTEFYNEQFF.

A single count supports this clone. This chain connects TRBV7-9 to TRBJ2-5; no firm D call. CDR3 length equals 13 residues. Trimming took off 4 bases at V and 2 bases at J, with 8 bases between the two ends. The germline V gene has CDR1 SEHNR and CDR2 FQNEAQ (reference sequence). This chain's CDR3 is CASSSWSQETQYF. The CDR3 nucleotides are TGTGCCAGCAGCTCCTGGTCTCAAGAGACCCAGTACTTC.

The chain joins TRBV7-2 to TRBJ2-1; 9 bases line up with TRBD1. The CDR3 runs to 13 residues. Germline loops: CDR1 SGHTA, CDR2 FQGNSA. V lost 4 bases, J lost 7 bases, and 2 bases stayed unmatched. The CDR3 loop is CASSSGTGNEQFF. Written as DNA, the CDR3 is TGTGCCAGCAGCTCTGGGACAGGGAATGAGCAGTTCTTC.

The genes are TRBV9 and TRBJ1-6; TRBD1 might be the D (6 bases). Trimming took 3 bases from V and 5 from J, leaving 9 bases between them. CDR3 size: 14 residues. CDR1 is SGDLS and CDR2 is YYNGEE in the germline V gene. The CDR3 reads CASSGTDNNSPLHF. The CDR3 nucleotides are TGTGCCAGCAGCGGGACAGACAATAATTCACCCCTCCACTTT. The full variable domain, completed using reference TRBV9 and TRBJ1-6, is DSGVTQTPKHLITATGQRVTLRCSPRSGDLSVYWYQQSLDQGLQFLIQYYNGEERAKGNILERFSAQQFPDLHSELNLSSLELGDSALYFCASSGTDNNSPLHFGNGTRLTVT.

In this sample, this clone turned up once. DNA for the CDR3: TGCGCCAGCAGCTTAAGGGTCGGCACCGGGGAGCTGTTTTTT. It translates to CASSLRVGTGELFF. The V call is TRBV5-1, the J call TRBJ2-2; D is ambiguous. CDR3 length: 14 amino acids. V lost 2 bases to trimming and J lost 4 bases, with 9 bases between them. CDR1 and CDR2 from the germline V gene are SGHRS and YFSETQ.

The rearrangement uses TRBV27 and TRBJ2-7; possible D gene TRBD1, 5 bases. Trimming cost V 8 bases and J 0 bases, with 14 bases left between them. The V gene's germline CDR1 is MNHEY and CDR2 SMNVEV (reference sequence). The CDR3 has 14 amino acids. The chain's CDR3 is CASHGRQGSYEQYF. For the CDR3, the DNA is TGTGCCAGCCACGGTCGGCAGGGCTCCTACGAGCAGTACTTC.

J is TRBJ1-2 and V is TRBV6-2 or TRBV6-3; D is unclear. The length of the CDR3 is 14 residues. Germline V lookup: CDR1 MNHEY, CDR2 SVGEGT. The V end was cut by 2 bases, the J end by 4 bases, with 11 bases between. In DNA, the CDR3 is TGTGCCAGCAGTTACGACTCGGTACTCTATGGCTACACCTTC. It codes for CASSYDSVLYGYTF.